Listed below are T cell receptor beta chains from one sample, sequenced in a study of beta chain features in type 1 diabetes. Sequenced by immunoSEQ multiplex PCR; TCRdb stores in-frame clones only, minus some. This table holds around 97,000 clones, under 30% found once. Sequencing used central memory CD4+ T cells from blood. These receptors came from a woman under 30 with type 1 diabetes. The CDR3 runs from the conserved cysteine through the conserved F or W. D genes are given only for firm matches. Rows give clone size only sometimes, using once, few, many, or a class for an expanded clone.

J | D | size | V | DNA | CDR3
TRBJ2-7 | TRBD1 | few | TRBV5-1 | TGCGCCAGCAGCCCCGGGACAGGGGCGTACGAGCAGTACTTC | CASSPGTGAYEQYF
TRBJ1-1 | TRBD1 | few | TRBV5-1 | TGCGCCAGCAGCCCGGGACAGGGTCTAGCTGAAGCTTTCTTT | CASSPGQGLAEAFF
TRBJ2-5 | TRBD1 | few | TRBV2 | TGTGCCAGCAGTGTTGACAGGGCTCTGACGACCCAGTACTTC | CASSVDRALTTQYF
TRBJ2-7 | TRBD1 | - | TRBV19 | TGTGCCAGTAGTCAAACCACAGGGGGCCCCTCCTACGAGCAGTACTTC | CASSQTTGGPSYEQYF
TRBJ1-5 | TRBD1 | - | TRBV6-1 | TGTGCCAGCAGTGACGCGGGACAGCTTAGCAATCAGCCCCAGCATTTT | CASSDAGQLSNQPQHF
TRBJ2-2 | TRBD2 | few | TRBV5-1 | TGCGCCAGCAGCTTGGCCCCGACTAGCGGGAGTTCAGGCGGGGAGCTGTTTTTT | CASSLAPTSGSSGGELFF
TRBJ2-1 | TRBD2 | few | TRBV9 | TGTGCCAGCAGCGAGGCAGCGGGAGGGCCCGCCAATGAGCAGTTCTTC | CASSEAAGGPANEQFF
TRBJ2-3 | TRBD1 | - | TRBV6-6 | TGTGCCAGCAGTCGTAAGGGACAGGGGTACACAGATACGCAGTATTTT | CASSRKGQGYTDTQYF
TRBJ2-7 | - | - | TRBV20-1 | TGCAGTTCCTTTCTAGGCAACGAGCAGTACTTC | CSSFLGNEQYF
TRBJ1-1 | - | - | TRBV2 | TGTGCCAGCAGTGGGCCCTCCCTCGGGATAATGAACACTGAAGCTTTCTTT | CASSGPSLGIMNTEAFF
TRBJ2-7 | - | - | TRBV21-1 | TGTGCCTCCTGGCCTAGCCGCGAGCAGTACTTC | CASWPSREQYF
TRBJ1-5 | TRBD1 | - | TRBV11-2 | TGTGCCAGCAGCTTAGACCAGACAGGGAGACAGCCCCAGCATTTT | CASSLDQTGRQPQHF
TRBJ2-5 | - | few | TRBV5-1 | TGCGCCAGCAGCGCTAGGACCCCTGGGCGGGTCCAAGAGACCCAGTACTTC | CASSARTPGRVQETQYF
TRBJ2-3 | - | few | TRBV30 | TGTGCCTGGAGCCAGTCTTATAGCACAGATACGCAGTATTTT | CAWSQSYSTDTQYF
TRBJ1-5 | TRBD1 | - | TRBV2 | TGTGCCAGCAGCCGGGACAGGGGGAATCAGCCCCAGCATTTT | CASSRDRGNQPQHF
TRBJ2-1 | TRBD2 | - | TRBV27 | TGTGCCAGCAGGCCAGCGGGAGGGCCGGGGAATGAGCAGTTCTTC | CASRPAGGPGNEQFF
TRBJ2-3 | TRBD2 | - | TRBV7-2 | TGTGCCAGCAGCTTAAATCCGGGGACTAGCGGGAAAGATACGCAGTATTTT | CASSLNPGTSGKDTQYF
TRBJ1-1 | - | few | TRBV7-9 | TGTGCCAGCAGCCAGCCTGGGCTTGAGGGCACTGAAGCTTTCTTT | CASSQPGLEGTEAFF
TRBJ2-3 | TRBD2 | few | TRBV7-2 | TGTGCCAGCAGCCCTTTAGGGAGGGAACAGGCGCAGTATTTT | CASSPLGREQAQYF
TRBJ2-7 | - | - | TRBV7-9 | TGTGCCAGCAGCTTAGAGGCGGGAACCGGCGAGCAGTACTTC | CASSLEAGTGEQYF
TRBJ2-7 | - | few | TRBV27 | TGTGCCAGCAGTTTAGGCGCTGGGCAGGGGTTCTACGAGCAGTACTTC | CASSLGAGQGFYEQYF
TRBJ1-1 | TRBD1 | - | TRBV5-1 | TGCGCCAGCAGCTCGAAGACAGGGGGGGCCACTGAAGCTTTCTTT | CASSSKTGGATEAFF
TRBJ2-1 | - | - | TRBV27 | TGTGCCAGCAGCCAGGAGGCATCCTTTTCCTACAATGAGCAGTTCTTC | CASSQEASFSYNEQFF
TRBJ1-5 | - | few | TRBV1 | TGCACCAGCAGCCTACAGGCAGGCGGCAATCAGCCCCAGCATTTT | CTSSLQAGGNQPQHF
TRBJ2-2 | TRBD2 | - | TRBV2 | TGTGCCAGCAGTGGGGGCAAGGGAGGGCTGAACACCGGGGAGCTGTTTTTT | CASSGGKGGLNTGELFF
TRBJ2-2 | - | few | TRBV21-1 | TGTGCCAGCAGCAAAGACAGGACAGGGTTTGTTTTAGATGAAACCGGGGAGCTGTTTTTT | CASSKDRTGFVLDETGELFF
TRBJ2-3 | TRBD1 | - | TRBV5-1 | TGCGCCAGCAGCTCGGGACAGCCCACAGATACGCAGTATTTT | CASSSGQPTDTQYF
TRBJ1-1 | - | - | TRBV11-3 | TGTGCCAGCAGCTTAGACTCTAGCACAACTTTCTTT | CASSLDSSTTFF
TRBJ2-3 | TRBD2 | few | TRBV27 | TGTGCCAGCAGATCCCTAGCGGGAAACACAGATACGCAGTATTTT | CASRSLAGNTDTQYF
TRBJ1-2 | - | - | TRBV11-2 | TGTGCCAGCAGCCCGTACTCGGGACTCTCTAACTATGGCTACACCTTC | CASSPYSGLSNYGYTF
TRBJ2-7 | - | - | TRBV27 | TGTGCCAGCAGTACTCTCCCCTACGAGCAGTACTTC | CASSTLPYEQYF
TRBJ2-5 | - | - | TRBV7-2 | TGTGCCAGCAGCTCTCAGGGGCGGGAGACCCAGTACTTC | CASSSQGRETQYF
TRBJ2-3 | - | few | TRBV7-9 | TGTGCCAGCAGCGAACGCGCCCCGAGCACAGATACGCAGTATTTT | CASSERAPSTDTQYF
TRBJ2-7 | TRBD1 | - | TRBV30 | TGTGCCTGGAGTCTGGGACAGTCCTACGAGCAGTACTTC | CAWSLGQSYEQYF
TRBJ2-5 | - | - | TRBV18 | TGTGCCAGCTCAAAGACTCAGCCCGAAGAGACCCAGTACTTC | CASSKTQPEETQYF
TRBJ2-2 | TRBD2 | - | TRBV30 | TGTGCCTGGAGAGGACTAGCGGGGGCCGGGGAGCTGTTTTTT | CAWRGLAGAGELFF
TRBJ2-6 | - | - | TRBV5-1 | TGCGCCAGCACCGGATACCCCGCAGGGGACTCTGGGGCCAACGTCCTGACTTTC | CASTGYPAGDSGANVLTF
TRBJ2-6 | - | - | TRBV28 | TGTGCCAGCAGTCGCCCGTTGAGCAGGGCTTCTGGGGCCAACGTCCTGACTTTC | CASSRPLSRASGANVLTF
TRBJ1-1 | - | few | TRBV2 | TGTGCCAGCACGAGACAGAGGAACACTGAAGCTTTCTTT | CASTRQRNTEAFF
TRBJ2-3 | - | - | TRBV15 | TGTGCCACCAGCCTGGGGGCCACAGATACGCAGTATTTT | CATSLGATDTQYF
TRBJ2-5 | TRBD1 | - | TRBV5-1 | TGCGCCAGCAGCTGGAAACAGGGGTACCAAGAGACCCAGTACTTC | CASSWKQGYQETQYF
TRBJ2-1 | TRBD2 | once | TRBV2 | TGTGCCAGCAGTTCCCTGGGACTAACCTACAATGAGCAGTTCTTC | CASSSLGLTYNEQFF
TRBJ2-6 | - | - | TRBV30 | TGTGCCTGGAACAGGTACTCTGGGGCCAACGTCCTGACTTTC | CAWNRYSGANVLTF
TRBJ2-1 | TRBD2 | - | TRBV7-3 | TGTGCCAGCAGCCCCCTAGCGGGAGGGTACAATGAGCAGTTCTTC | CASSPLAGGYNEQFF
TRBJ2-4 | - | few | TRBV4-3 | TGCGCCAGCAGCCAAGAAGGAGGGGCGGGAGCCAAAAACATTCAGTACTTC | CASSQEGGAGAKNIQYF
TRBJ2-7 | TRBD1 | - | TRBV4-2 | TGTGCCAGCAGCCAGGGTGACAGGGGAGTGATCGAGCAGTACTTC | CASSQGDRGVIEQYF
TRBJ2-7 | TRBD1 | - | TRBV5-1 | TGCGCCAGCAGCTTGACAGGGGGCGACTACGAGCAGTACTTC | CASSLTGGDYEQYF
TRBJ1-1 | TRBD1 | - | TRBV18 | TGTGCCAGCTCACCGGGACAGGGAGCCTCCCGGAGCACTGAAGCTTTCTTT | CASSPGQGASRSTEAFF
TRBJ2-2 | TRBD2 | - | TRBV4-1 | TGCGCCAGCAGCCAAGAATGGACTAGCGGGAGAGCGAACACCGGGGAGCTGTTTTTT | CASSQEWTSGRANTGELFF
TRBJ1-5 | - | few | TRBV7-2 | TGTGCCAGCAGCATACACGGGGGTGACCAGCCCCAGCATTTT | CASSIHGGDQPQHF
TRBJ1-1 | TRBD1 | - | TRBV19 | TGTGCCAGTAGTGTCCGGGACAGGGGGCGCGGATGGACTGAAGCTTTCTTT | CASSVRDRGRGWTEAFF
TRBJ2-5 | TRBD1 | - | TRBV5-1 | TGCGCCAGCGCAACGGGGACAGGGGGCAGAGAGACCCAGTACTTC | CASATGTGGRETQYF
TRBJ2-3 | TRBD2 | few | TRBV25-1 | TGTGCCAGCAGTGCCCCGAGACTAGCGGACTTCACAGATACGCAGTATTTT | CASSAPRLADFTDTQYF
TRBJ1-2 | - | - | TRBV27 | TGTGCCAGCACCGACTCCTTTCCCTATGGCTACACCTTC | CASTDSFPYGYTF
TRBJ2-3 | TRBD2 | - | TRBV7-2 | TGTGCCAGCAGCGTGCGACTAGCGGGAGGGGCAGATACGCAGTATTTT | CASSVRLAGGADTQYF
TRBJ2-5 | - | few | TRBV30 | TGTGCCTGGGACCGGACAGCCGAAGAGACCCAGTACTTC | CAWDRTAEETQYF
TRBJ2-7 | TRBD2 | few | TRBV28 | TGTGCCAGCAGTGGGGCGGGACTAGCACACTACGAGCAGTACTTC | CASSGAGLAHYEQYF
TRBJ2-3 | - | - | TRBV21-1 | TGTGCCAGCAGCAAGACTAGCGCATTCACTAGCACAGATACGCAGTATTTT | CASSKTSAFTSTDTQYF
TRBJ2-7 | TRBD2 | - | TRBV2 | TGTGCCAGCAGAACTAGCGGGAGTTCCTACGAGCAGTACTTC | CASRTSGSSYEQYF
TRBJ2-1 | TRBD2 | - | TRBV5-5 | TGTGCCAGCAGCGGGACTACCAATGAGCAGTTCTTC | CASSGTTNEQFF